The next 15 T cell receptor beta chains were all read from a single sample in a study of T-cell memory formation after mild COVID-19 (dated by TCRdb to the early 2020s). Library preparation was by 5' RACE. The reads were generated on an Illumina NovaSeq 6000. TCRdb trimmed public reads at Q25 via fastp, called clones via MiXCR and kept in-frame beta chains. Each CDR3 protein gets just one entry, which takes the most common genes and DNA from the rows behind it. The sample has about 340,000 distinct CDR3 sequences on record, 10% to 15% of them singletons. Of the sample, about a fifth falls within the top ten clones. The sequenced material came from PBMCs or a T cell subset sorted from them (not recorded which). These receptors came from a man aged 18 to 29 who had mild COVID-19 (a few samples of this study predate the infection). The sample titles of this study are shuffled in the database, so cell type and time point are left out; the donor was told from shared clones.

This rearrangement joins TRBV11-2 to TRBJ1-2; possible D gene TRBD1, 6 bases. The CDR3 is 15 amino acids. Trimming shortened V by 3 bases and J by 3 bases, and 14 bases separated the two germline ends. Germline V gene sequence: CDR1 SGHAT, CDR2 FQNNGV. The CDR3 DNA sequence: TGTGCCAGCAGCTTTGGACAGCCTTTCTACTATGGCTACACCTTC. This gives the protein CASSFGQPFYYGYTF.

This clonotype was counted ten times or more. The CDR3 reads CASSAATAGWNSPLHF. CDR3 nucleotide sequence: TGTGCCAGCAGCGCCGCAACAGCAGGGTGGAATTCACCCCTCCACTTT. The genes are TRBV5-8 and TRBJ1-6; TRBD1 is a possible D gene (5 bases). The ends were cut back, 4 bases at V and 7 bases at J, with 18 bases in the middle. Per germline, CDR1 SGHTS and CDR2 YDEGEE. The CDR3 loop spans 16 amino acids.

In this sample, this clonotype turned up a few times. This sequence joins TRBV7-9 and TRBJ2-3, with D hard to call. V was clipped by 1 base and J by 0 bases, with 8 bases between them. From germline, CDR1 is SEHNR and CDR2 FQNEAQ (reference sequence). This CDR3 is built from 15 residues. Written as DNA, the CDR3 is TGTGCCAGCAGCTTAGAGGCGTACAGCACAGATACGCAGTATTTT. This gives the protein CASSLEAYSTDTQYF.

This clonotype was seen ten or more times. V is TRBV4-1 and J is TRBJ2-7; 8 bases map to TRBD1. The CDR3 consists of 12 residues. The germline gives CDR1 MGHRA, CDR2 YSYEKL. V lost 4 bases and J lost 7; bases outside the gene matches: 3. The CDR3 bases are TGCGCCAGCAGCCGAACAGGGGGTGAGCAGTACTTC. Translated, it gives CASSRTGGEQYF.

There are a few counts of this clonotype. The V and J genes are TRBV5-1 and TRBJ1-1; D is undetermined. Trimming removed 3 bases at V and 0 bases at J, with 6 bases between. The CDR3 runs to 13 residues. CDR1 is SGHRS and CDR2 is YFSETQ in the germline V gene. The CDR3 DNA reads TGCGCCAGCAGCTCTGAGGTGAACACTGAAGCTTTCTTT. Amino acid sequence: CASSSEVNTEAFF.

This clonotype occurred a few times. The chain couples TRBV20-1 to TRBJ2-3; D ambiguous. The germline gives CDR1 DFQATT, CDR2 SNEGSKA (reference sequence). V lost 0 bases to trimming and J lost 3 bases, with 13 bases between them. CDR3 length: 15 residues. The CDR3 region has the DNA TGCAGTGCTAGAGATGCCAGGATCGGAACAGATACGCAGTATTTT. Translating gives CSARDARIGTDTQYF.

This clonotype was counted a few times. This rearrangement joins TRBV18 to TRBJ2-7; D not certain. The V gene's germline CDR1 is KGHSH and CDR2 LQKENI. Trimming left V 4 bases short and J 2 bases short, with 9 bases between. The CDR3 consists of 13 residues. In nucleotides, the CDR3 is TGTGCCAGCTCACAAGGGTTACCCTACGAGCAGTACTTC. Translating it yields CASSQGLPYEQYF.

The chain uses TRBV2 and TRBJ1-6, with D perhaps TRBD1 (5 bases). The length of the CDR3 is 17 residues. V was cut by 0 bases and J by 8 bases, with 17 bases left in between. Germline-derived CDR1 and CDR2 are SNHLY and FYNNEI. In DNA form, the CDR3 reads TGTGCCAGCAGTGAAGCGAAGGCAGGGAGACGGGATTCACCCCTCCACTTT. This codes for CASSEAKAGRRDSPLHF.

This clonotype has a handful of counts. The J gene is TRBJ1-4, the V gene TRBV3-1; 10 positions match TRBD1. This CDR3 spans 16 amino acids. Germline values: CDR1 LGHDT, CDR2 YNNKEL (reference sequence). Losses at the gene ends were 4 bases for V and 7 bases for J; bases not matched to a gene: 9. DNA for the CDR3: TGTGCCAGCAGCCCCCGGACAGGGGGTTTCCTTGAAAAACTGTTTTTT. It codes for CASSPRTGGFLEKLFF.

J is TRBJ2-3 and V is TRBV6-5, with TRBD1 matching 7 bases. This CDR3 is built from 15 residues. V was pared by 0 bases and J by 5 bases, with 5 bases of the junction left unmatched. Per the germline V gene, CDR1 is MNHEY and CDR2 is SVGAGI. CDR3 sequence (DNA): TGTGCCAGCAGTTACTCGACAGGGAGAGGAGATACGCAGTATTTT. It codes for CASSYSTGRGDTQYF.

The table lists this clonotype with many counts. The V and J genes are TRBV20-1 and TRBJ1-2; tentative D call: TRBD1 (5 bases). Per germline, CDR1 DFQATT and CDR2 SNEGSKA (reference sequence). Trimming left V 5 bases short and J 3 bases short, with 13 bases between. CDR3 length: 13 residues. The DNA for the CDR3 is TGCAGTGCTCCACAGGCAGCAGACTATGGCTACACCTTC. This translates into CSAPQAADYGYTF.

This rearrangement joins TRBV7-2 to TRBJ2-1, with D hard to call. The CDR3 runs 13 residues. Germline V CDR1 and CDR2: SGHTA, FQGNSA. With 5 bases removed from V and 7 bases from J, the gap between germline ends came to 12 bases. DNA for the CDR3: TGTGCCAGCAGCGTCCGTTGGGGAAATGAGCAGTTCTTC. Its translation is CASSVRWGNEQFF. The full variable domain, in which reference TRBV7-2 and TRBJ2-1 provide the parts outside the CDR3, is GAGVSQSPSNKVTEKGKDVELRCDPISGHTALYWYRQSLGQGLEFLIYFQGNSAPDKSGLPSDRFSAERTGGSVSTLTIQRTQQEDSAVYLCASSVRWGNEQFFGPGTRLTVL.

This clonotype came up a few times. The rearrangement uses TRBV20-1 and TRBJ1-2; 9 bases map to TRBD1. This CDR3 contains 15 residues. Germline values: CDR1 DFQATT, CDR2 SNEGSKA (reference sequence). J lost 7 bases, V lost 3 bases, and 12 bases had no gene match. The CDR3 sequence: CSARVPGQGFGGYTF. As DNA, the CDR3 is TGCAGTGCTAGGGTCCCGGGACAGGGTTTCGGTGGCTACACCTTC.

This clonotype appeared a few times. The gene calls are TRBV15 and TRBJ2-3; D is undetermined. CDR1 and CDR2 from the germline V gene are LNHNV and YYDKDF (reference sequence). V was shortened by 5 bases and J by 0 bases, with 9 bases between the two germline ends. This CDR3 comprises 14 residues. CDR3 in amino acids: CATSPALSTDTQYF. The CDR3 nucleotides are TGTGCCACCAGCCCGGCGCTTAGCACAGATACGCAGTATTTT.

This clonotype was seen ten or more times. The chain employs TRBV6-5 and TRBJ1-2; D gene ambiguous. The CDR3 is 13 amino acids. Germline-derived CDR1 and CDR2 are MNHEY and SVGAGI. Trimming took 4 bases from V and 8 from J, leaving 14 bases between them. CDR3 sequence reads: CASSFTALLGYTF. The CDR3 DNA reads TGTGCCAGCAGTTTTACAGCGCTACTGGGCTACACCTTC.